This is a list of T cell receptor beta chains from one sample in a study of shared clonotypes between healthy human individuals. The method was immunoSEQ multiplex PCR; TCRdb's version includes in-frame clones alone and lacks a portion of them. The sample has approximately 1.5 million clones, 95% to 99% seen once; the top ten hold about 0.45%. The sample taken for sequencing was naive CD4+ T cells sorted from blood. These receptors were taken from a man younger than 45 in good health. The CDR3 runs from the conserved cysteine through the conserved F or W. Some rows mark clone size as missing; the rest say once, few, many or name a class of expanded clone.

J gene: TRBJ2-1
clone size: .
V gene: TRBV7-9
CDR3 protein: CASSPLGGHDWNEQFF

J gene: TRBJ2-1
clone size: .
V gene: TRBV20-1
CDR3 protein: CSAGRGYEQFF

J gene: TRBJ2-1
clone size: .
V gene: TRBV29-1
CDR3 protein: CSVGAGAIPNEQFF

J gene: TRBJ2-7
clone size: .
V gene: TRBV5-1
CDR3 protein: CASSGGIGDEQYF

J gene: TRBJ1-1
clone size: .
V gene: TRBV19
CDR3 protein: CASSRGTERREAFF

J gene: TRBJ2-1
clone size: .
V gene: TRBV9
CDR3 protein: CASSGHRVRANEQFF

J gene: TRBJ2-2
clone size: .
V gene: TRBV7-3
CDR3 protein: CASSLTGQSTGELFF

J gene: TRBJ2-7
clone size: .
V gene: TRBV5-1
CDR3 protein: CASSRPGQASSTYEQYF

J gene: TRBJ2-7
clone size: .
V gene: TRBV15
CDR3 protein: CATSRVVGTGSSYEQYF

J gene: TRBJ2-7
clone size: .
V gene: TRBV29-1
CDR3 protein: CSVALAVEQYF

J gene: TRBJ2-3
clone size: .
V gene: TRBV15
CDR3 protein: CATSARKGRFTDTQYF

J gene: TRBJ2-7
clone size: .
V gene: TRBV2
CDR3 protein: CASIKEVASEQYF

J gene: TRBJ2-3
clone size: .
V gene: TRBV19
CDR3 protein: CASSFLGGDTQYF

J gene: TRBJ1-1
clone size: .
V gene: TRBV9
CDR3 protein: CASSGPGRNTEAFF

J gene: TRBJ2-3
clone size: .
V gene: TRBV20-1
CDR3 protein: CSASGGDTQYF

J gene: TRBJ1-5
clone size: .
V gene: TRBV28
CDR3 protein: CASSEDRANRAQHF

J gene: TRBJ2-6
clone size: once
V gene: TRBV12-2
CDR3 protein: CASRLIGEIGIAGANVLTF

J gene: TRBJ2-5
clone size: .
V gene: TRBV30
CDR3 protein: CAWEPGLTQETQYF

J gene: TRBJ2-6
clone size: .
V gene: TRBV5-1
CDR3 protein: CASSPALGVDNVLTF

J gene: TRBJ1-1
clone size: .
V gene: TRBV6-4
CDR3 protein: CASSDKPNTEAFF

J gene: TRBJ2-7
clone size: .
V gene: TRBV19
CDR3 protein: CASSKAGWTGEQYF

J gene: TRBJ2-2
clone size: .
V gene: TRBV7-6
CDR3 protein: CASSLTGLGLPGELFF

J gene: TRBJ2-5
clone size: .
V gene: TRBV6-5
CDR3 protein: CASRIVGLAEYF

J gene: TRBJ1-1
clone size: .
V gene: TRBV6-1
CDR3 protein: CASLGRLNTEAFF

J gene: TRBJ2-1
clone size: .
V gene: TRBV7-6
CDR3 protein: CASSLAHPVRRNPNEQFF

J gene: TRBJ2-5
clone size: .
V gene: TRBV27
CDR3 protein: CASTAGQGFLETQYF

J gene: TRBJ2-5
clone size: .
V gene: TRBV7-3
CDR3 protein: CASSPKHTRIRETQYF

J gene: TRBJ1-5
clone size: .
V gene: TRBV7-6
CDR3 protein: CASSRTGGGNQPQHF

J gene: TRBJ2-5
clone size: .
V gene: TRBV5-5
CDR3 protein: CASSFGGTEETQYF

J gene: TRBJ1-1
clone size: .
V gene: TRBV6-5
CDR3 protein: CASSLDGMNTEAFF

J gene: TRBJ2-7
clone size: .
V gene: TRBV28
CDR3 protein: CASRGTPYEQYF

J gene: TRBJ1-5
clone size: .
V gene: TRBV28
CDR3 protein: CASSAGPKGVIGNQPQHF

J gene: TRBJ2-2
clone size: .
V gene: TRBV2
CDR3 protein: CASSGLAGTRTGELFF

J gene: TRBJ2-3
clone size: once
V gene: TRBV4-2
CDR3 protein: CASSQDMASGRAVGTDTQYF

J gene: TRBJ2-5
clone size: .
V gene: TRBV29-1
CDR3 protein: CSAKPTGQETQYF

J gene: TRBJ2-7
clone size: .
V gene: TRBV29-1
CDR3 protein: CSVRGGTSGSSYEQYF

J gene: TRBJ1-2
clone size: .
V gene: TRBV7-8
CDR3 protein: CASSLLQGGYGYTF

J gene: TRBJ1-1
clone size: once
V gene: TRBV18
CDR3 protein: CASSLPGQGATEAFF

J gene: TRBJ2-1
clone size: .
V gene: TRBV7-3
CDR3 protein: CASSLEPSNEQFF

J gene: TRBJ1-5
clone size: once
V gene: TRBV29-1
CDR3 protein: CSVSQTGDSNQPQHF

J gene: TRBJ2-7
clone size: .
V gene: TRBV14
CDR3 protein: CASSSGGYEQYF

J gene: TRBJ1-5
clone size: .
V gene: TRBV15
CDR3 protein: CATSRGQGNQPQHF

J gene: TRBJ2-5
clone size: .
V gene: TRBV12-2
CDR3 protein: CASRLRANQETQYF

J gene: TRBJ2-3
clone size: .
V gene: TRBV7-9
CDR3 protein: CASTSGVDTQYF

J gene: TRBJ2-7
clone size: .
V gene: TRBV29-1
CDR3 protein: CSVGDSSYEQYF

J gene: TRBJ2-1
clone size: .
V gene: TRBV9
CDR3 protein: CASSVAPSGSFSDEQFF

J gene: TRBJ1-5
clone size: .
V gene: TRBV6-4
CDR3 protein: CASSAQVNQPQHF

J gene: TRBJ2-2
clone size: .
V gene: TRBV28
CDR3 protein: CASSLSGVTGELFF

J gene: TRBJ1-1
clone size: .
V gene: TRBV6-6
CDR3 protein: CASSYRAGGTEAFF

J gene: TRBJ2-3
clone size: .
V gene: TRBV20-1
CDR3 protein: CSAPGTGDVYF

J gene: TRBJ2-6
clone size: .
V gene: TRBV11-2
CDR3 protein: CASSLVVSGANVLTF

J gene: TRBJ2-3
clone size: .
V gene: TRBV5-1
CDR3 protein: CASSLASGRTDTQYF

J gene: TRBJ1-2
clone size: .
V gene: TRBV7-9
CDR3 protein: CASSLEVTGEGYTF

J gene: TRBJ2-3
clone size: .
V gene: TRBV5-4
CDR3 protein: CASSMGLDRTDTQYF

J gene: TRBJ1-1
clone size: .
V gene: TRBV30
CDR3 protein: CAWSQTMGTEAFF